A single sample gave rise to the 27 T cell receptor beta chains below, sequenced in a study of cytomegalovirus exposure and HLA in healthy donors. Researchers ran the PCR with 60 Vbeta and 13 Jbeta primers. The repertoire was sequenced with immunoSEQ multiplex PCR; TCRdb's copy has only in-frame clones and lacks some. Of 200,000 or so clones listed, about 78% are singletons. The material sequenced was PBMCs. These receptors all stem from a woman aged 30 to 39 in good health and CMV-seronegative.

This clone occurred once. The V and J genes are TRBV2 and TRBJ2-3; TRBD2 agrees at 7 bases. V dropped 6 bases and J dropped 2; count of bases not matched to a gene: 2. Germline V CDR1 and CDR2: SNHLY, FYNNEI. The CDR3 length is 13 residues. CDR3 sequence: CASRAGYTDTQYF. The CDR3 DNA is TGTGCCAGCAGAGCGGGGTACACAGATACGCAGTATTTT.

The chain carries TRBV7-8 and TRBJ2-1; 9 nucleotides align to TRBD2. V lost 5 bases and J lost 6; bases outside the gene matches: 14. The CDR3 consists of 17 residues. Per the germline V gene, CDR1 is SGHVS and CDR2 is FQNEAQ. CDR3 bases: TGTGCCAGCAGCCTGATGGTGCGGGGGGGCCCCGCCAATGAGCAGTTCTTC. Protein product: CASSLMVRGGPANEQFF.

J is TRBJ2-1 and V is TRBV5-4, with D perhaps matching TRBD2 (6 bases). This CDR3 has 16 residues. Germline V gene data show CDR1 as SGHNT and CDR2 as YYREEE (reference sequence). The V gene lost 4 bases and the J gene lost 0 bases, with 14 bases spanning the gap. CDR3 sequence reads: CASSPPGDSSYNEQFF. DNA of the CDR3: TGTGCCAGCAGCCCGCCGGGGGATAGCTCCTACAATGAGCAGTTCTTC.

With regard to this clone: Other DNA sequences in this specimen translate into the identical CDR3. J is TRBJ1-5 and V is TRBV5-1, with D possibly being TRBD1 (6 bases). Trimming removed 0 bases at V and 7 bases at J, with 8 bases between. The CDR3 sequence is 13 residues long. CDR1 is SGHRS and CDR2 is YFSETQ in the germline V gene. CDR3 bases: TGCGCCAGCAGCTTGGGCGGGGGCCAGCCCCAGCATTTT. Protein: CASSLGGGQPQHF.

The rearrangement links TRBV5-1 to TRBJ2-7, with 8 nucleotides matching TRBD1. CDR3 length equals 14 residues. The trim removed 4 bases at V and 4 bases at J, leaving 7 bases unmatched. Germline-derived CDR1 and CDR2 are SGHRS and YFSETQ. Here the CDR3 reads CASSRGQGLYEQYF. CDR3 in DNA: TGCGCCAGCAGCCGAGGACAGGGTCTGTACGAGCAGTACTTC.

The chain recombines TRBV28 with TRBJ2-7, with D tentatively TRBD2 (6 bases). The CDR3 contains 15 residues. The germline V and J ends were trimmed by 1 base and 0 bases, with 10 bases remaining between them. Germline V gene data show CDR1 as MDHEN and CDR2 as SYDVKM. DNA of the CDR3: TGTGCCAGCAGTTTATTCCAGGGACTCTCCTACGAGCAGTACTTC. Protein: CASSLFQGLSYEQYF.

The chain links TRBV6-1 to TRBJ2-3, with 7 bases aligning to TRBD1. Trimming took 6 bases from V and 10 from J; bases not matched to a gene: 13. The CDR3 runs to 14 residues. Germline V CDR1 and CDR2: MNHNS, SASEGT. CDR3 in DNA: TGTGCCAGCAGGCCGATATACAACAGGGGTGCGCAGTATTTT. Amino acid sequence: CASRPIYNRGAQYF.

The rearrangement joins TRBV4-2 to TRBJ2-6; 8 bases are shared with TRBD1. Germline V CDR1 and CDR2: LGHNA, YNFKEQ. With V trimmed by 4 bases and J by 0 bases, 2 bases remained unmatched. The CDR3 is 16 amino acids. CDR3 coding DNA: TGTGCCAGCAGCCCCGGACAGGGCTCTGGGGCCAACGTCCTGACTTTC. Amino acid sequence: CASSPGQGSGANVLTF.

The rearrangement links TRBV30 to TRBJ2-1; 16 positions agree with TRBD2. CDR1 and CDR2 from the germline V gene are GTSNPN and SVGIG (reference sequence). V gave up 4 bases and J gave up 7 bases; unmatched junction bases: 1. This CDR3 is 14 amino acids long. The CDR3 DNA follows: TGTGCCTGGACGGGACTAGCGGGGGGGAATGAGCAGTTCTTC. Translated: CAWTGLAGGNEQFF. Supplemented by reference TRBV30 and TRBJ2-1, the full variable domain reads SQTIHQWPATLVQPVGSPLSLECTVEGTSNPNLYWYRQAAGRGLQLLFYSVGIGQISSEVPQNLSASRPQDRQFILSSKKLLLSDSGFYLCAWTGLAGGNEQFFGPGTRLTVL.

The genes are TRBV14 and TRBJ2-5; 9 nucleotides match TRBD2. The CDR3 is 16 amino acids. Germline CDR1 and CDR2: SGHDN and FVKESK. The trim removed 4 bases at V and 2 bases at J, leaving 8 bases unmatched. DNA of the CDR3: TGTGCCAGCAGCCCCTCGACTAGCGGATATCAAGAGACCCAGTACTTC. Protein sequence: CASSPSTSGYQETQYF.

Here the CDR3 DNA reads TGTGCCAGCAGCTCTCCGAGCGGGCCCGCCTACGAGCAGTACTTC. Protein product: CASSSPSGPAYEQYF. J is TRBJ2-7 and V is TRBV7-9, with D perhaps matching TRBD2 (6 bases). This CDR3 comprises 15 residues. From germline, CDR1 is SEHNR and CDR2 FQNEAQ (reference sequence). V lost 4 bases, J lost 2 bases, and 15 bases lay in between.

Turning to this clone: One junction end does not reproduce the germline sequence, and a read error may be involved. The rearrangement uses TRBV7-9 and TRBJ1-2; no definite D call. CDR3 length equals 14 residues. In germline, CDR1 is SEHNR, CDR2 FQNEAQ (reference sequence). CDR3 sequence: CASSLTVYDYGYPF. The CDR3 DNA reads TGTGCCAGCAGCCTAACAGTGTATGACTATGGCTACCCCTTC.

V is TRBV29-1 and J is TRBJ2-2, with D uncertain. V was trimmed by 4 bases and J by 4 bases, leaving 4 bases between them. The CDR3 runs 11 residues. Germline CDR1 and CDR2: SQVTM and ANQGSEA. The CDR3, as DNA: TGCAGCGTTGCCAGCACCGGGGAGCTGTTTTTT. Protein sequence: CSVASTGELFF.

This rearrangement joins TRBV28 to TRBJ2-7; 9 bases align to TRBD1. CDR1 MDHEN and CDR2 SYDVKM come from the germline V gene. V gave up 5 bases and J gave up 4 bases; unmatched junction bases: 15. The CDR3 runs to 17 residues. CDR3 in amino acids: CASSPIRWDRAYYEQYF. DNA of the CDR3: TGTGCCAGCAGTCCAATCAGGTGGGACAGGGCGTATTACGAGCAGTACTTC.

This clone has only one observation. This chain links TRBV5-6 with TRBJ1-1, with TRBD1 matching over 7 bases. Germline CDR1 is SGHDT and CDR2 is YYEEEE. The CDR3 runs to 14 residues. The J segment lost 3 bases and the V segment lost 4 bases, leaving 6 bases of the junction unmatched. The CDR3 bases are TGTGCCAGCAGCCCCGACAGGGTCTACACTGAAGCTTTCTTT. Its protein product is CASSPDRVYTEAFF.

The chain links TRBV5-4 to TRBJ2-2; a weak D match, TRBD1 (6 bases). The CDR3 extends over 19 amino acids. Germline CDR1 reads SGHNT; CDR2 reads YYREEE (reference sequence). The V and J ends lost 0 bases and 2 bases respectively, with 20 bases between them. The CDR3 is CASSLGVGGRRFNTGELFF. The CDR3 DNA reads TGTGCCAGCAGCTTGGGAGTAGGGGGACGACGGTTCAACACCGGGGAGCTGTTTTTT. Combining the CDR3 with reference TRBV5-4 and TRBJ2-2 gives the whole variable domain ETGVTQSPTHLIKTRGQQVTLRCSSQSGHNTVSWYQQALGQGPQFIFQYYREEENGRGNFPPRFSGLQFPNYSSELNVNALELDDSALYLCASSLGVGGRRFNTGELFFGEGSRLTVL.

The chain has TRBV29-1 and TRBJ2-3; D gene ambiguous. The CDR3 extends over 14 amino acids. Germline CDR1 is SQVTM and CDR2 is ANQGSEA. V shed 3 bases and J shed 5 bases, with 15 bases lying between them. This CDR3 is CSVDSGFMGDTQYF. The CDR3 nucleotides read TGCAGCGTTGACTCAGGTTTTATGGGAGATACGCAGTATTTT.

The chain combines TRBV7-8 with TRBJ2-7; 8 bases map to TRBD1. The CDR3 length is 13 residues. After removal of 3 bases from V and 5 bases from J, the junction contained 3 bases not matched to a gene. The germline gives CDR1 SGHVS, CDR2 FQNEAQ. The CDR3 reads CASSFDRGNEQYF. The CDR3 DNA reads as TGTGCCAGCAGCTTTGACAGGGGCAACGAGCAGTACTTC.

This chain links TRBV6-1 with TRBJ2-7; TRBD2 matches 7 bases. The CDR3 consists of 16 residues. Germline CDR1 and CDR2: MNHNS and SASEGT. V gave up 0 bases and J gave up 5 bases; unmatched junction bases: 10. CDR3 DNA: TGTGCCAGCAGTGAAGCAGGAGGGAGGGCCTGGGACGAGCAGTACTTC. This translates into CASSEAGGRAWDEQYF.

In its sample, this clone was seen a few times. The chain is built from TRBV28 and TRBJ2-2, with 7 bases that match TRBD2. The CDR3 is 15 amino acids. CDR1 is MDHEN, CDR2 SYDVKM, per germline. V lost 3 bases, J lost 4 bases, and 5 bases stayed unmatched. CDR3 DNA sequence: TGTGCCAGCAGTTTGAAGCGGGGAATCACCGGGGAGCTGTTTTTT. It translates to CASSLKRGITGELFF.

The chain links TRBV7-6 to TRBJ1-5; D ambiguous. The germline gives CDR1 SGHVS, CDR2 FNYEAQ. Trimming shortened V by 8 bases and J by 3 bases, and 17 bases separated the two germline ends. The CDR3 loop spans 15 amino acids. CDR3 bases: TGTGCCAGCTCCACCCTTCCTGGGCCCAATCAGCCCCAGCATTTT. It is translated as CASSTLPGPNQPQHF.

V and J are TRBV2 and TRBJ2-1; 13 nucleotides align to TRBD2. With V trimmed by 8 bases and J by 1 base, 5 bases remained unmatched. This CDR3 has 16 amino acids. The germline V gene encodes CDR1 SNHLY and CDR2 FYNNEI. The DNA for the CDR3 is TGTGCCAGCCTTGGGACTAGCGGGAATTCCTACAATGAGCAGTTCTTC. Encoded protein: CASLGTSGNSYNEQFF. The variable domain in full, completed from reference TRBV2 and TRBJ2-1, reads EPEVTQTPSHQVTQMGQEVILRCVPISNHLYFYWYRQILGQKVEFLVSFYNNEISEKSEIFDDQFSVERPDGSNFTLKIRSTKLEDSAMYFCASLGTSGNSYNEQFFGPGTRLTVL.

As concerns this clone: Other DNA variants within this sample encode the same CDR3. V gene TRBV30 combines with J gene TRBJ1-3; D uncertain. The ends were cut back, 2 bases at V and 0 bases at J, with 11 bases in the middle. Germline V CDR1 and CDR2: GTSNPN, SVGIG (reference sequence). CDR3 length equals 15 residues. In nucleotides, the CDR3 is TGTGCCTGGAGTCGGTCTGCGGTCTCTGGAAACACCATATATTTT. Translating it yields CAWSRSAVSGNTIYF.

As to this clone: Other nucleotide sequences from this sample produce the same CDR3. The chain carries TRBV5-1 and TRBJ1-2; D is unresolved. Trimming left V 2 bases short and J 4 bases short, with 6 bases between. This CDR3 spans 12 amino acids. Germline V gives CDR1 SGHRS, CDR2 YFSETQ. As DNA, the CDR3 is TGCGCCAGCAGCTTAGACTCCTATGGCTACACCTTC. This translates into CASSLDSYGYTF.

The V gene is TRBV18, the J gene TRBJ2-7, with 8 bases that match TRBD1. V was pared by 0 bases and J by 2 bases, with 3 bases of the junction left unmatched. Germline loops: CDR1 KGHSH, CDR2 LQKENI. The CDR3 spans 15 residues. Here the CDR3 reads CASSPPGDRTYEQYF. CDR3 bases: TGTGCCAGCTCACCACCGGGGGACAGGACCTACGAGCAGTACTTC.

This chain joins TRBV5-1 and TRBJ1-1; 8 bases match TRBD1. The CDR3 spans 15 residues. V dropped 4 bases and J dropped 1; count of bases not matched to a gene: 6. The germline V gene encodes CDR1 SGHRS and CDR2 YFSETQ. The DNA for the CDR3 is TGCGCCAGCAGCCTCACAGGGGGTGCGAACACTGAAGCTTTCTTT. Its translation is CASSLTGGANTEAFF.

This chain joins TRBV28 and TRBJ2-5; 12 bases are a match to TRBD2. V lost 2 bases and J lost 4; bases outside the gene matches: 8. In germline, CDR1 is MDHEN, CDR2 SYDVKM. This CDR3 spans 17 amino acids. The CDR3 spells CASSLRTSGKRGETQYF. In nucleotides, the CDR3 is TGTGCCAGCAGTTTAAGGACTAGCGGGAAGCGGGGAGAGACCCAGTACTTC.